Here is one T cell receptor (beta chain) with its context. This clonotype was seen once. Its recognized antigen is unknown. Per-base quality was not reported, and no clone a single base away is much larger than it. Between the V and J ends, shortened by 5 bases and 5 bases respectively, the junction contains 12 bases. The CDR3 goes from the cysteine to the phenylalanine over 14 residues. Only the CDR3 region is kept as DNA, spanning 42 bases read in frame from base 1. CDR1 and CDR2 are drawn from the germline V gene (reference sequence): SEHNR, FQNEAQ. Donors were under 40 systemically healthy Caucasian individuals from Russia aged about 6 to 100 years. Each donor gave 8 to 10 milliliters of peripheral blood, drawn into EDTA-treated Vacutainer tubes. Ficoll-Paque density-gradient centrifugation was used to isolate PBMCs, with at least 6.5 million per sample. Total RNA, at least 5.5 micrograms per sample, was extracted from PBMCs with Trizol reagent. The percentages of naive CD45RAhigh/CD27high T cells were determined by flow cytometry on a PBMC aliquot from every donor.

These data belong to a study of blood T cells in healthy people across ages (dated by TCRdb to between 2015 and 2016). For context, the study as a whole: In model experiments, template switching captured about one uniquely barcoded TCR beta cDNA molecule for every two T cells. To track age-related changes in TCR beta repertoire diversity, the study relied on deep sequencing normalized with unique cDNA molecular identifiers. Four age groups were formed from the donors: young (average 16 years), middle-aged (approximately 39), aged (over 55) and long-lived (roughly 81). To avoid experimental bias, donors of different ages were spread randomly across the sequencing lanes. The study analyzed two additional independent replicas of 1 million unique cDNA reads from the same blood draw for two donors, one aged 18 to 30 and one aged 80 or older.

General findings and caveats noted by the study authors: As age increased, observed TCR beta diversity per million T cells dropped in a roughly linear way, and a significant reduction was already evident by age 40. Observed TCR beta diversity correlated strongly with the percentage of naive T cells measured by flow cytometry. Because donor CMV infection status was unknown, age-related changes in expanded clonotypes were potentially confounded. The long-lived group showed more naive CD4+ T cells, fewer expanded clones and increased TCR diversity than the aged group, suggesting age selection. Estimates of total diversity based on one million sequenced T cells were considered lower bounds and underestimates. Bulk unsorted PBMC profiling prevented conclusive comparison of naive and antigen-experienced compartments.

Libraries came from 5' RACE. A second roughly 7 to 11 cycle PCR used a sample-barcoded 5' primer and a J-beta primer mix. A unique molecular identifier was introduced onto each TCR beta cDNA molecule by a template-switch 5' adaptor carrying 12 random nucleotides. Each sample yielded at least 2.5 million CDR3-containing paired-end reads. First-strand cDNA was synthesized from all RNA with the Mint cDNA synthesis kit, primed by a TRBC-specific oligonucleotide. After uracil-DNA glycosylase treatment, a first 18-cycle PCR used universal primers M1SS and BC2_uni_R on all cDNA. Per the original workflow: For normalization, 1 million high-quality reads, each with a distinct molecular identifier, were randomly selected from each sample. Instead of being binned into consensus sequences, reads with shared molecular identifiers were discarded. CDR3 identification, clonotype clustering and error correction used MiTCR with a Q25 quality threshold and the strictest error-elimination algorithm. A nonparametric unseen species model using Euler transformation provided a lower-bound estimate of total TCR beta diversity. Using fastp trimming at Q25 and MiXCR clonotype assembly, TCRdb reanalyzed the public sequencing data and kept in-frame beta chains. Each entry merges the rows of one CDR3 protein and shows their most common DNA and genes. TCRdb, not the original authors, processed these V and J calls. Recorded for this sample are approximately 2,000,000 distinct CDR3 sequences; about two fifths of them occurred a single time. 20% to 25% of the sample lies in the top ten.

The V gene is TRBV7-9 and the J gene is TRBJ2-2; the D gene is perhaps TRBD2, from 5 matching bases. Sequenced sample: blood. This clonotype was sampled from a human donor in good health. The CDR3 amino acid sequence is: CASSTGPGTGELFF. The DNA reads TGTGCCAGCAGCACCGGCCCGGGGACCGGGGAGCTGTTTTTT.